This TCR beta chain was sequenced for a study of T cells in narcolepsy. General study points: In some patient and control memory CD4+ samples, autoreactive clones were absent. Blood of same and different patients, but not healthy controls, reportedly held recurring autoreactive clonotypes. Comparing one patient's CSF and blood CD4+ clonotypes highlighted HCRT- and TRIB2-specific autoreactive clonotypes.

Germline lookup yields CDR1 SGHDT and CDR2 YYEEEE. The CDR3 runs to 15 residues. The junction had 6 bases not matched to a gene; V was cut back by 4 bases and J by 7 bases. In this sample, this clone turned up a few times. Its antigen is not identified. Clones were sequenced by immunoSEQ multiplex PCR, and TCRdb holds only the in-frame ones, with some missing. The profile covers more than 30,000 clones, with 83% appearing a single time and approximately 0.66% taken by the ten largest. This chain links TRBV5-6 with TRBJ1-4; 11 bases agree with TRBD1. This sequence originates from a human donor in good health. The sequenced sample consisted of memory (CD45RA-) CD4+ T cells from blood. The CDR3 here is CASSPPGTGGEKLFF. The CDR3 DNA is TGTGCCAGCAGCCCCCCCGGGACAGGGGGTGAAAAACTGTTTTTT. Full variable domain (remainder filled in from reference TRBV5-6 and TRBJ1-4): DAGVTQSPTHLIKTRGQQVTLRCSPKSGHDTVSWYQQALGQGPQFIFQYYEEEERQRGNFPDRFSGHQFPNYSSELNVNALLLGDSALYLCASSPPGTGGEKLFFGSGTQLSVL.